Sequencing of this TCR beta chain was carried out in a study of beta chain features in type 1 diabetes (dated by TCRdb to 2016 to 2019). Broadly, across the study: Patients and healthy donors did not differ in mean age, gender distribution, total cell number or subset yield. Whereas all 30 or so donors provided naive and central memory subsets, regulatory and stem cell-like memory subsets were isolated from just 8 patients and roughly eight healthy donors. The study compared the TCRB repertoires of sorted circulating CD4+ T cell subsets in recently diagnosed type 1 diabetes patients with those in matched healthy donors. Across all samples, roughly 110,000,000 sorted cells were examined, and cell number per subset correlated strongly with RNA yield.

V lost 1 base and J lost 1 base; the stretch between them is 10 bases long. The cysteine opens and the phenylalanine closes a CDR3 of 16 amino acids. Kept here is only the CDR3 DNA, which spans 48 bases and is read in frame from base 1. CDR1 and CDR2, per the germline V gene, are SNHLY and FYNNEI. In the case of this clone: No cognate antigen has been identified for it. Base qualities are missing; no much larger clone stands one base away.

The full study reports these points: PCR might favor shorter templates, but patient and control samples were amplified and corrected together, so any skew would affect both groups equally. A moderate but significant shortening of TCRB CDR3 length was observed in type 1 diabetes patients in all four CD4+ subsets. Because cDNA rather than genomic DNA was sequenced, highly expressing activated cells could have been over-represented, although no difference in activation and CD3 levels was found between groups. At VDJ recombination sites, patients with type 1 diabetes made fewer insertions and deleted more nucleotides, a pattern implying thymic rearrangement abnormalities. Only small numbers of individuals were included in the HLA sub-analyses, which left unresolved whether HLA type had any influence on TCRB rearrangement. Naive, central memory and regulatory TCRB repertoires appeared to be more alike among patients than among healthy donors.

From each donor, a single peripheral blood sample of approximately 120 mL on average was drawn into heparinised tubes. Naive, central memory, regulatory and stem cell-like memory CD4+ T cells were sorted on a BD FACSAria II using a panel including CD45RO, CCR7, CD25, CD127, CD95 and CD27. Purity was above 95% for every sorted population. Right away, PBMCs were isolated by Lymphoprep density gradient centrifugation and were stained directly, with no culture step. To minimize batch effects, samples were stained and sorted in pairs, one healthy donor with one patient per experiment. The entire amount of isolated RNA was reverse transcribed using the High Capacity cDNA Reverse Transcription Kit, so the sequenced TCRB transcripts were expressed ones. Deep immunoSEQ sequencing was applied to naive, central memory and regulatory T cell samples, giving an average of roughly 3.5 million total reads per sample. Sorted cells were lysed in RLT buffer, and RNA was extracted using DNase-treated RNeasy Micro or Mini kits according to cell number. Each cell subset was processed separately to prevent cross-contamination, with patient and healthy donor samples processed together. The immunoSEQ multiplex PCR was used to amplify TCRB sequences from cDNA, generating 87-bp fragments that spanned the CDR3 region. Sequencing of the amplicons was performed on the Illumina HiSeq platform. Per the original workflow: PCR bias was computationally corrected using synthetic template baselines, reads within Hamming distance 2 were collapsed, and singletons that could not be merged were discarded. Reads were aligned against IMGT to assign V, D and J genes, CDR3 length and insertions or deletions at six rearrangement sites. Within each subset, clonotype counts were normalized to the number of sorted cells before true diversity and Gini coefficients were calculated with the tcR R package. Repertoire sharing was quantified using the overlap coefficient calculated on TCRB nucleotide sequences. As a proxy for the pre-selection repertoire, out-of-frame TCRB sequences from naive cells were analyzed. This immuneACCESS table, as held by TCRdb, lists in-frame sequences with V and J called but not all clones. Of the missing ones, under half trace to an unresolved V gene in checked studies; the others have no known cause. V and J calls and clone size are as listed in that table; D and trimming were resolved from the DNA. The sample records some 700,000 clones, roughly 13% of which are singletons. The ten most abundant clones make up 0.02% to 0.025% of the sample.

Sequenced sample: naive CD4+ T cells from blood. The label giving this sample's cell subset or site can be read as: true naive CD4+ T cells. This clonotype was sampled from a man between 18 and 29 years old with type 1 diabetes. The sequence links TRBV2 to TRBJ2-2, with the D call perhaps TRBD1 or TRBD2, as 5 bases match in each case. The nucleotides read TGTGCCAGCAGTGAAGTGGGGGTGGAGAACACCGGGGAGCTGTTTTTT. The encoded protein is CASSEVGVENTGELFF.